This T cell receptor (beta chain) was sequenced during a study of tissue T cells after allogeneic stem cell transplantation. Generated by immunoSEQ multiplex PCR, the TCRdb table keeps only in-frame clones and is missing some. The table shows about 4,300 clones, with approximately 66% occurring only once. Trimming pared 5 bases from V and 5 bases from J, leaving 16 bases between. CDR1 and CDR2 from the germline V gene are PRHDT and FYEKMQ (reference sequence). The CDR3 contains 14 residues. Sample: left colon tissue, taken at autopsy. The chain recombines TRBV13 with TRBJ2-7; maybe TRBD1 (8 bases). The TCR originated in an older male donor with lung cancer. The DNA for the CDR3 is TGTGCCAGCAGCAACAGGGGGGGGTCCAACGAGCAGTACTTC. It translates to CASSNRGGSNEQYF.